This T cell receptor beta chain was identified in a study of control samples from healthy donors and cancer patients. Assay: immunoSEQ multiplex PCR; the TCRdb copy retains only in-frame clones and omits some. The data hold 150,000 to 200,000 clones, with 85% to 95% observed a single time. Germline CDR1 and CDR2: SGDLS and YYNGEE. The ends lost 3 bases at V and 8 bases at J; junction bases unmatched: 9. The CDR3 is 15 residues long. Sequenced input: blood. The chain carries TRBV9 and TRBJ1-1; 11 positions match TRBD1. This sequence originates from a man aged 30 to 39 in good health. The CDR3 nucleotides read TGTGCCAGCAGCGACGAGGACAGGGGGCCGGGAGAAGCTTTCTTT. It encodes CASSDEDRGPGEAFF.